These T cell receptor beta chains were read from a single sample in a study of regulatory T cells in long-lasting Graves disease. Via MiXCR, TCRdb re-called the multiplex PCR reads, giving one row per CDR3 protein. Seen here are 550,000 to 700,000 distinct CDR3 sequences, roughly 16% observed once, and the top ten hold around 12%. The same data also contributed to another study, on T cells in Graves' hyperthyroidism and ophthalmopathy.

This sample comprised peripheral blood mononuclear cells (PBMCs), obtained at new diagnosis, from a patient treated with antithyroid drugs. The receptors come from a man younger than 35 with Graves disease. Both conserved end residues are part of each CDR3. Each record gives: clone size, V gene, J gene, D gene, CDR3 protein, CDR3 DNA. A D gene is named only where the DNA matches it firmly. Rows give clone size only sometimes, using once, few, many, or a class for an expanded clone.

size: few
V: TRBV2
J: TRBJ2-1
D: TRBD2
CDR3: CASSVWLAGGPSYNEQFF
DNA: TGTGCCAGCAGTGTCTGGCTAGCGGGAGGGCCGTCCTACAATGAGCAGTTCTTC

size: -
V: TRBV7-3
J: TRBJ1-1
D: -
CDR3: CASSFPGSEAFF
DNA: TGTGCCAGCAGCTTTCCAGGCTCTGAAGCTTTCTTT

size: many
V: TRBV7-8
J: TRBJ2-5
D: -
CDR3: CASSLGTIHGTQYF
DNA: TGTGCCAGCAGCCTAGGCACGATCCATGGGACCCAGTACTTC

size: many
V: TRBV6-2/TRBV6-3
J: TRBJ1-4
D: -
CDR3: CASSYSGSGLEKLFF
DNA: TGTGCCAGCAGTTATTCGGGCAGTGGGCTCGAAAAACTGTTTTTT

size: -
V: TRBV19
J: TRBJ1-2
D: TRBD1
CDR3: CAGRTLQGVDGYTF
DNA: TGTGCCGGTAGGACATTACAGGGGGTCGATGGCTACACCTTC

size: -
V: TRBV7-9
J: TRBJ1-1
D: -
CDR3: CASSPPRGYTEAFF
DNA: TGTGCCAGCAGCCCGCCCAGGGGATACACTGAAGCTTTCTTT

size: many
V: TRBV6-2/TRBV6-3
J: TRBJ2-7
D: -
CDR3: CASSYRRTDEQYF
DNA: TGTGCCAGCAGTTACCGACGGACGGACGAGCAGTACTTC

size: few
V: TRBV28
J: TRBJ1-3
D: -
CDR3: CASTPSIRAGNTIYF
DNA: TGTGCCAGCACCCCCTCTATAAGGGCCGGAAACACCATATATTTT

size: -
V: TRBV28
J: TRBJ1-2
D: -
CDR3: CASLYGGGRQNYGYTF
DNA: TGTGCCAGCTTGTACGGGGGAGGGCGGCAAAACTATGGCTACACCTTC

size: -
V: TRBV9
J: TRBJ2-3
D: TRBD2
CDR3: CASSSGTTNTDTQYF
DNA: TGTGCCAGCAGTTCCGGGACTACCAACACAGATACGCAGTATTTT